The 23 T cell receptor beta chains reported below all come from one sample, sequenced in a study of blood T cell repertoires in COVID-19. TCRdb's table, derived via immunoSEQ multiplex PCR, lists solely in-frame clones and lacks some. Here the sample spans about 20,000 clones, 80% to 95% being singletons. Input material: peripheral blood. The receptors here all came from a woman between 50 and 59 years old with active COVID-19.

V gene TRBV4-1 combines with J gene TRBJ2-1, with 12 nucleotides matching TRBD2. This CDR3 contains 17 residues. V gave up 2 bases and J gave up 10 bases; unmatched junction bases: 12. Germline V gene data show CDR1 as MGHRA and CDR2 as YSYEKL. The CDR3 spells CASSQYLAGGSGREQFF. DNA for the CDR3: TGCGCCAGCAGCCAATATCTAGCGGGAGGGTCGGGTAGGGAGCAGTTCTTC.

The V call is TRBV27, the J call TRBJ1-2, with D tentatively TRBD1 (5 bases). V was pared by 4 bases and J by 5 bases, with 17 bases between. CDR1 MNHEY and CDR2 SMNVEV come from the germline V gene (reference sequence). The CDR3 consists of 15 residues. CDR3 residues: CASSSRQKPGYGYTF. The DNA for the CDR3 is TGTGCCAGCAGTTCCAGACAGAAACCAGGATATGGCTACACCTTC.

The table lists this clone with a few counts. The CDR3, as DNA: TGTGCCAGTAGTTTCGGACTTTTCCATAACTATGGCTACACCTTC. This codes for CASSFGLFHNYGYTF. The chain links TRBV19 to TRBJ1-2; D unresolved. This CDR3 contains 15 residues. V was pared by 5 bases and J by 1 base, with 14 bases between. CDR1 and CDR2 from the germline V gene are LNHDA and SQIVND (reference sequence).

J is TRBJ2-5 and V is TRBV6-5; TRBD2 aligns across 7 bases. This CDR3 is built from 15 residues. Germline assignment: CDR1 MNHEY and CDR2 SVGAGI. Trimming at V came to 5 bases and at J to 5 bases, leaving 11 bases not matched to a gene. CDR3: CASSNDRLGGETQYF. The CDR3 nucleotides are TGTGCCAGCAGTAATGACCGACTGGGGGGGGAGACCCAGTACTTC.

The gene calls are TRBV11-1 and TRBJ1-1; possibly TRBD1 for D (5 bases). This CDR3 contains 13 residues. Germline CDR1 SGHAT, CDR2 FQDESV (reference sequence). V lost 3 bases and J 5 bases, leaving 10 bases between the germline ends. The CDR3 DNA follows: TGTGCCAGCAGCTTCCACGGGGGGACTGAAGCTTTCTTT. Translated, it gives CASSFHGGTEAFF. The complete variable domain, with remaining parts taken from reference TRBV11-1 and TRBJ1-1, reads EAEVAQSPRYKITEKSQAVAFWCDPISGHATLYWYRQILGQGPELLVQFQDESVVDDSQLPKDRFSAERLKGVDSTLKIQPAELGDSAMYLCASSFHGGTEAFFGQGTRLTVV.

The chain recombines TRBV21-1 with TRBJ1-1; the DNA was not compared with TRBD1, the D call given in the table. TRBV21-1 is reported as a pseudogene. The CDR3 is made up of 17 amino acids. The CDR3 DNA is TGTGCCAGCAGCCCTCCTGAGGACAGGGGGCGCAGCGCTGAAGCTTTCTTT. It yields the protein CASSPPEDRGRSAEAFF.

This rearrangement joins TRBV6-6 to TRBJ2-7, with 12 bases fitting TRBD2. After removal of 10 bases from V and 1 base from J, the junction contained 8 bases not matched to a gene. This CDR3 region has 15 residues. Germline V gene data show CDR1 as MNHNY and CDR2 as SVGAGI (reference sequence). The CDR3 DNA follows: TGTGCCACACGGACTAGCGGGGACAAGTCCTACGAGCAGTACTTC. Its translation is CATRTSGDKSYEQYF.

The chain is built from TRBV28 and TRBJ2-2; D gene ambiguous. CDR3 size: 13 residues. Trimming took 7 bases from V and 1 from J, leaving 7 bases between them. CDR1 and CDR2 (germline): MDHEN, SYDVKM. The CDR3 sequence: CASTRGNTGELFF. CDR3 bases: TGTGCCAGCACAAGAGGGAACACCGGGGAGCTGTTTTTT.

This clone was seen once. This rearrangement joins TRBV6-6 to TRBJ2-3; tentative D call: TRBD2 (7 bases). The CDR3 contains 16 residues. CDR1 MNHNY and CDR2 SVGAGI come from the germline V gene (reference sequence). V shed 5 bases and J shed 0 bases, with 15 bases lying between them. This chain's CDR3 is CASSTVGGLSTDTQYF. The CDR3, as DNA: TGTGCCAGCAGTACAGTCGGGGGGCTCAGCACAGATACGCAGTATTTT.

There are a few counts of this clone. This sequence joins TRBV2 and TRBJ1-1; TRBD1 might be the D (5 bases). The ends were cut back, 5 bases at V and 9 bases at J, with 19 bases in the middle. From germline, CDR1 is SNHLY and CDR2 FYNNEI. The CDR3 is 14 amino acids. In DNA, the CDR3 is TGTGCCAGCAGTCCGGGACTCCCCGAAACAAAAGCTTTCTTT. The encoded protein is CASSPGLPETKAFF.

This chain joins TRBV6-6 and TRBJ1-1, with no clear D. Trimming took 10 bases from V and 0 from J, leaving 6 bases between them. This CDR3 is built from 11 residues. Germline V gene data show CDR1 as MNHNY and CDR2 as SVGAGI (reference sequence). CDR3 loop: CATLLNTEAFF. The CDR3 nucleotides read TGTGCCACCCTACTGAACACTGAAGCTTTCTTT.

The CDR3 loop reads CASSKRAAETYGYTF. The CDR3 DNA reads as TGTGCCAGCAGCAAGCGGGCAGCCGAGACTTATGGCTACACCTTC. V gene TRBV21-1 combines with J gene TRBJ1-2. TRBV21-1 is a pseudogene. The length of the CDR3 is 15 residues.

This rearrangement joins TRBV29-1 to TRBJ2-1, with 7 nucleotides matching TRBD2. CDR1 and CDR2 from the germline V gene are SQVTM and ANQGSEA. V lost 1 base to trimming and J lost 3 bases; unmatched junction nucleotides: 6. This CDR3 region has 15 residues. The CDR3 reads CSVEVLAVLYNEQFF. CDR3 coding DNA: TGCAGCGTTGAAGTGCTAGCGGTCCTCTACAATGAGCAGTTCTTC.

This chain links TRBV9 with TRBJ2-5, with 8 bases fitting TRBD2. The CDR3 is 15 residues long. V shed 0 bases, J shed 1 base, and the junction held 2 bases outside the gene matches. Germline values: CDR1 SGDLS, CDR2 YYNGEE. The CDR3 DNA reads TGTGCCAGCAGCGTAGTAGCGGGACCCCAAGAGACCCAGTACTTC. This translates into CASSVVAGPQETQYF.

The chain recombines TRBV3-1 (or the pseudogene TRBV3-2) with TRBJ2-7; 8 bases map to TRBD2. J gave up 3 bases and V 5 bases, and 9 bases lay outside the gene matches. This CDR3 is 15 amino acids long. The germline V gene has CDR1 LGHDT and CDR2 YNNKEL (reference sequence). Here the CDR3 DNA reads TGTGCCAGCAGCTCCTTGGCGGGAGGTTTCTACGAGCAGTACTTC. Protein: CASSSLAGGFYEQYF.

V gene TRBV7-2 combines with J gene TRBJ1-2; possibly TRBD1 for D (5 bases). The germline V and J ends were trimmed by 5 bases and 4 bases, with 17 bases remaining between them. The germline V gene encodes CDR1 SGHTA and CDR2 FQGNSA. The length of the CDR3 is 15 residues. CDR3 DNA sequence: TGTGCCAGCAGCCCAACAAGCCTGGGGCTCTATGGCTACACCTTC. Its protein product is CASSPTSLGLYGYTF.

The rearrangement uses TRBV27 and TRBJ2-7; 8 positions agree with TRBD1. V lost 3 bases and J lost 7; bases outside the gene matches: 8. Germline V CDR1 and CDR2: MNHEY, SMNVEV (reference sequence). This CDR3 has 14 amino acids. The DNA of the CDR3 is TGTGCCAGCAGTTTCCGCTTAACAGGGGGGGAGCAGTACTTC. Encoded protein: CASSFRLTGGEQYF.

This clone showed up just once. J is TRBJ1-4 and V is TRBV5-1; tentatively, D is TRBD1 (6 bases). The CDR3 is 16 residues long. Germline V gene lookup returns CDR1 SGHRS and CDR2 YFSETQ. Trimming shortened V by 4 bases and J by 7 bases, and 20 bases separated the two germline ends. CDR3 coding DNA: TGCGCCAGCAGCCCCACAGGGTCGCGCTTACTTGAAAAACTGTTTTTT. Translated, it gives CASSPTGSRLLEKLFF.

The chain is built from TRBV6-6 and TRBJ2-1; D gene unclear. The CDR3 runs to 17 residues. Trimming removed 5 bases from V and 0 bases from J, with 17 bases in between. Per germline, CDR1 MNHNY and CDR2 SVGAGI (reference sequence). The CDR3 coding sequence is TGTGCCAGCAGTCCCATTTGGGCCACCAACTCCTACAATGAGCAGTTCTTC. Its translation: CASSPIWATNSYNEQFF.

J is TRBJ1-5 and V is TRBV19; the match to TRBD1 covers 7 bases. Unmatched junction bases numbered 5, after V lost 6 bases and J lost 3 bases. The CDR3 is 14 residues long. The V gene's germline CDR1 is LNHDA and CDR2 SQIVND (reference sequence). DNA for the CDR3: TGTGCCAGTAGCACCCAGGGGGTCAATCAGCCCCAGCATTTT. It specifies CASSTQGVNQPQHF.

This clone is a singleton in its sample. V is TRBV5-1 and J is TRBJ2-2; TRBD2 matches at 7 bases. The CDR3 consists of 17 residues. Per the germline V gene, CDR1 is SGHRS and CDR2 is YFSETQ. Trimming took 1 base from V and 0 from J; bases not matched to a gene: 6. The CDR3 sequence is CASSLWLADPNTGELFF. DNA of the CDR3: TGCGCCAGCAGCTTGTGGCTAGCGGATCCGAACACCGGGGAGCTGTTTTTT.

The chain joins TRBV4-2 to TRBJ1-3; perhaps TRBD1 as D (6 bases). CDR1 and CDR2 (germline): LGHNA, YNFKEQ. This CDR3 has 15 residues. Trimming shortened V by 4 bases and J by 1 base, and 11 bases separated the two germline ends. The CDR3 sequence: CASSRITGSGNTIYF. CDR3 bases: TGTGCCAGCAGCCGGATTACAGGGTCTGGAAACACCATATATTTT.

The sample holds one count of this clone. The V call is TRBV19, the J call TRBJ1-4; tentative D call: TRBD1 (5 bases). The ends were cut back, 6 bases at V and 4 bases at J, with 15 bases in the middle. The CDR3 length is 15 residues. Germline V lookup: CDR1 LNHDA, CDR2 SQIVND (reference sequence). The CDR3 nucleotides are TGTGCCAGTAGCAGGGCGAGGGGAGGTAATGAAAAACTGTTTTTT. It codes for CASSRARGGNEKLFF.